A single T cell receptor (beta chain) is shown here with its context. The table lists this clonotype with a few counts. Its antigen is not yet known. The record has no base qualities; no much larger clone is one base away. Looking up the germline V gene yields CDR1 SGHTA and CDR2 FQGNSA. Including the terminal cysteine and phenylalanine, the CDR3 comprises 15 residues. Only the CDR3 part of the read is kept: 45 bases, read in frame from the first base. V lost 5 bases and J lost 3 bases; the stretch between them is 14 bases long. Sequenced on an Illumina HiSeq 1500. TCRdb reanalyzed the raw reads on its own, using fastp at Q25 for trimming and MiXCR for clone calling, and kept in-frame beta chains. Entries are consolidated by CDR3 protein sequence, retaining the most common genes and DNA. Present in this sample are under 850,000 distinct CDR3 sequences, around a third of which were seen just once. Of the sample, 18% falls within the top ten clones.

What the treatment or condition label conveys for this sample: in vitro stimulation with specific CMV peptide epitopes to enrich CMV-specific T cells. The data originate from a study of T cell repertoires in cytomegalovirus infection (dated by TCRdb to about 2019). Concerning the study at large: Peptide stimulations targeted recently identified HLA-C-restricted CMV epitopes, whose presentation resists viral immunomodulation, together with well-studied HLA-B-restricted epitopes. Donor HLA type was relevant to the analysis, as public TCR beta signatures indicated carriage of CMV infection together with the matching HLA type.

What the study reported, not specific to this receptor: In the ex vivo response, HLA-C-restricted CMV-specific TCR beta clonotypes were dominant, and in two of eight donors the single most frequent clonotype came from this HLA-C-restricted group. In both this cohort and an independent cohort of 350 to 400 donors, the cumulative frequency of public TCR beta family members distinguished carriers of CMV infection plus the relevant HLA type.

The clonotype originates from a human donor in good health (CMV status not recorded). Some clones in this sample may be carry-over from other donors' samples. The rearrangement joined TRBV7-2 to TRBJ1-3; TRBD1 is perhaps the D gene, given 5 matching bases. The material was cultured PBMCs, obtained from culture after CMV antigen stimulation. The bases are TGTGCCAGCAGCCCTCAGGGAAGCGGTGGAAACACCATATATTTT. Its protein product is CASSPQGSGGNTIYF.